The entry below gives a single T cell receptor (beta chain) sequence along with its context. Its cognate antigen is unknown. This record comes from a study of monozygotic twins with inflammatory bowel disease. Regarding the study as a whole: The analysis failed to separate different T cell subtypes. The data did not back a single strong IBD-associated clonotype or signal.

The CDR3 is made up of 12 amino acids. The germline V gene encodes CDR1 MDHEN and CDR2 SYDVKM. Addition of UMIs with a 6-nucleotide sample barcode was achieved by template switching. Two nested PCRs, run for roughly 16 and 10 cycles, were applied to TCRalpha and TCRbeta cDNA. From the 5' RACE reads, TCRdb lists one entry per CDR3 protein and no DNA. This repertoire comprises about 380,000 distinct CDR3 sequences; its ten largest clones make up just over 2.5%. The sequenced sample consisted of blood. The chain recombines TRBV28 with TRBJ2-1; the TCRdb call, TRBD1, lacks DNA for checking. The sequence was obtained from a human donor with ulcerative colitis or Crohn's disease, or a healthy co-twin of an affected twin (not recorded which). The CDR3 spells CASSGQYNEQFF.